This T cell receptor beta chain was retrieved from a study of blood T cell repertoires in COVID-19 (dated by TCRdb to 2018 to 2020). General notes on the study: The collaborator samples originated in the United States, Italy and Spain and spanned the acute and convalescent phases of COVID-19. Deeply sampled blood TCRbeta repertoires from subjects exposed to, actively infected with, or recovered from COVID-19 were included in the dataset. Samples were obtained from the ongoing ImmuneRACE study (first 160 participants) and from about 1,300 subjects provided by 6 global collaborators. Where available, HLA class I and class II types were obtained from metadata supplied by the sample provider rather than from assay-based typing. The sample metadata nearly always contained a de-identified subject ID, COVID-19 status, age in years and sex. The repertoires were made available in a free public database intended to serve as a resource for research on the immune response to SARS-CoV-2. The prospective study material was composed of cDNA or gDNA derived from T cells, B-cell-depleted T cells, or PBMCs. The study at large found these results: How much clinical and demographic metadata was included differed by source and by participant, and the metadata was provided uncurated.

Collaborating institutions collected whole blood in K2EDTA tubes following their own protocols. For TCRbeta analysis, collaborators shipped samples as frozen whole blood, isolated PBMCs, or DNA extracted from either of those sample types. About this clone itself: This receptor's antigen is unknown. No per-base quality is available; no much larger clone lies one base away.

TCRbeta CDR3 regions were amplified from genomic DNA using the immunoSEQ Assay, a bias-controlled multiplex PCR. Per the source publication's procedure: Nucleated cell counts per sample were estimated from amplification of reference gene primers within the assay. Sequence reads were collapsed and filtered to measure the absolute abundance of every unique TCRbeta CDR3 rearrangement. For each sample, productive Simpson clonality was calculated as the square root of Simpson's diversity index over productive rearrangements. TCRdb mirrors the immuneACCESS table, restricted to in-frame sequences. Some clones are absent from its copies; in checked studies, under half trace to an unresolved V gene, and the reason for the others is unknown. V, J and clone size are those of that table, while D and trimming were read from the DNA. This sample holds some 190,000 clones; roughly 80% were observed only once. Around 11% of the sample is held by the ten biggest clonotypes.

The CDR3 contains 14 residues, cysteine and phenylalanine counted. Just the 42-base CDR3 DNA is kept, in frame starting at base 1. The junction shows trimming of 6 bases on V and 9 bases on J, plus 20 bases between the germline ends. Looking up the germline V gene yields CDR1 ENHRY and CDR2 SYGVKD. The sequence links TRBV10-3 to TRBJ1-1; the D gene is perhaps TRBD1, from 6 matching bases. The sequence was collected from a woman in her 50s with acute or convalescent COVID-19. The sample taken for sequencing was peripheral blood. The CDR3 sequence is CAISLQGWVGKAFF. The DNA sequence is given as TGTGCCATCAGCCTACAGGGTTGGGTTGGGAAAGCTTTCTTT.